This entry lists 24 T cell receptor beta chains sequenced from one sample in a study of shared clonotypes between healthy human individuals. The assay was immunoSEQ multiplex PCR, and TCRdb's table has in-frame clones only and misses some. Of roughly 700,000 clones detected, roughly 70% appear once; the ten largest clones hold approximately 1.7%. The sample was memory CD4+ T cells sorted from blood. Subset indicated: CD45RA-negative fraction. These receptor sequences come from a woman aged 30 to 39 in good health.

The DNA of the CDR3 is TGCGCCAGCAGTGAATCGGGACCAGCGGGGGTCCTGACTTTC. Amino acid sequence: CASSESGPAGVLTF. The genes are TRBV10-1 and TRBJ2-6; 7 bases fit TRBD2. V was clipped by 3 bases and J by 13 bases; unmatched bases: 9. Germline values: CDR1 WNHNN, CDR2 SYGVQD (reference sequence). This CDR3 comprises 14 residues.

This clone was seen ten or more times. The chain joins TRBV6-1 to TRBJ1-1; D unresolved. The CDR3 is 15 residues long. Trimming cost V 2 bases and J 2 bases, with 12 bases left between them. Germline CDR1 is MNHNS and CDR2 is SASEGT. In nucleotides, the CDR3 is TGTGCCAGCAGTGAACAGAGCGAGGGAAACACTGAAGCTTTCTTT. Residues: CASSEQSEGNTEAFF.

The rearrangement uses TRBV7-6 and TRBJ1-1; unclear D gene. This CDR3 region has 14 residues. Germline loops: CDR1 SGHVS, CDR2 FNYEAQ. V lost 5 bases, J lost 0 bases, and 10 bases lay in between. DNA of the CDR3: TGTGCCAGCAGCCCCGGTTCCATGAACACTGAAGCTTTCTTT. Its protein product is CASSPGSMNTEAFF.

The CDR3 nucleotides read TGTGCCAGCAGTTTGGGTCGACAGGGGGCCGAAAAACTGTTTTTT. Translated: CASSLGRQGAEKLFF. The chain couples TRBV28 to TRBJ1-4; 10 nucleotides agree with TRBD1. V shed 3 bases and J 8 bases; nucleotides not matched to a gene: 6. The CDR3 sequence is 15 residues long. Germline CDR1 MDHEN, CDR2 SYDVKM.

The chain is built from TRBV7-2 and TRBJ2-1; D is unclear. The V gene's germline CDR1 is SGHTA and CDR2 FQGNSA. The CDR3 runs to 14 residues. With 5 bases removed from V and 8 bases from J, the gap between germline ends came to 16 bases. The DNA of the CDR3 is TGTGCCAGCAGCGTGACCCGCACGCGGCATGAGCAGTTCTTC. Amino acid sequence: CASSVTRTRHEQFF.

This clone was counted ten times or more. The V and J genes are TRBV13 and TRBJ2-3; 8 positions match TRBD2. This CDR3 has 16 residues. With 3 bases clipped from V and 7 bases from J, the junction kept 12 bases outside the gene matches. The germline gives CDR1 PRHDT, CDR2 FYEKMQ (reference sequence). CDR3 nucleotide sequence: TGTGCCAGCAGCTTGAGAAGGCCGCCTAGCGGGCATACGCAGTATTTT. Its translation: CASSLRRPPSGHTQYF.

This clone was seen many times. CDR3 coding DNA: TGTGCCAGCAGCAAAGACTGTAGAGGGCAGTACTTC. This sequence encodes CASSKDCRGQYF. The chain couples TRBV21-1 to TRBJ2-7; the table gives TRBD2 as D, unverified against the DNA. TRBV21-1 constitutes a pseudogene. There are 12 residues in the CDR3.

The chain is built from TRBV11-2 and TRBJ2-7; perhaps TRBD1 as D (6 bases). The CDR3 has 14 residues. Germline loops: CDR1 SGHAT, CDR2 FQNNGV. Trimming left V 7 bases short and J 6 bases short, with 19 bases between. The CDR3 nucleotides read TGTGCCAGCACCCACCACAGGGTCCTGCTCGAGCAGTACTTC. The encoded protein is CASTHHRVLLEQYF.

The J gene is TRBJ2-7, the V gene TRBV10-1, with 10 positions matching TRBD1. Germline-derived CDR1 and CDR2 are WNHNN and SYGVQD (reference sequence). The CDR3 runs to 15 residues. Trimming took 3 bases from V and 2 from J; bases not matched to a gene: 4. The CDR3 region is CASSERTGGPYEQYF. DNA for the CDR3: TGCGCCAGCAGTGAAAGGACAGGGGGTCCCTACGAGCAGTACTTC.

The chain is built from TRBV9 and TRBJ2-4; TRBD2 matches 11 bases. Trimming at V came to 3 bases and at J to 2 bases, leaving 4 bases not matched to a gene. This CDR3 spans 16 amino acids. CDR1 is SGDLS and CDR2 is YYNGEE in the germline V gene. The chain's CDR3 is CASSAGTSGPKNIQYF. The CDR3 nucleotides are TGTGCCAGCAGCGCCGGGACTAGCGGACCCAAAAACATTCAGTACTTC.

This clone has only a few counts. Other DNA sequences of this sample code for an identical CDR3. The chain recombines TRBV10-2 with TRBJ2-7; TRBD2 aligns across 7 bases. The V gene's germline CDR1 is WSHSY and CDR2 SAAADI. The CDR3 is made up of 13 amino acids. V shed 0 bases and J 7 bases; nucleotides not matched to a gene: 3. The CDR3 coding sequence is TGCGCCAGCAGTGAGTCGGGGGGGAGGGAGCAGTACTTC. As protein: CASSESGGREQYF.

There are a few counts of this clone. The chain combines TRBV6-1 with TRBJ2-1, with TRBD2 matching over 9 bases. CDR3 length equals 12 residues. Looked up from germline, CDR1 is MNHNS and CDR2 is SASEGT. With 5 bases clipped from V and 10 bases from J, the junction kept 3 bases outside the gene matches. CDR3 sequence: CASSLTSGEQFF. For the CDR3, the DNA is TGTGCCAGCAGTTTAACTAGCGGGGAGCAGTTCTTC.

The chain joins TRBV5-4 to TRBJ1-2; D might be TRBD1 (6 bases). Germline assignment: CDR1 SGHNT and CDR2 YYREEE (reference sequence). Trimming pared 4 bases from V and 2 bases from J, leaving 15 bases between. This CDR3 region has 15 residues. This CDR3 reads CASSAGAGMNYGYTF. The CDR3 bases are TGTGCCAGCAGCGCGGGGGCGGGGATGAACTATGGCTACACCTTC.

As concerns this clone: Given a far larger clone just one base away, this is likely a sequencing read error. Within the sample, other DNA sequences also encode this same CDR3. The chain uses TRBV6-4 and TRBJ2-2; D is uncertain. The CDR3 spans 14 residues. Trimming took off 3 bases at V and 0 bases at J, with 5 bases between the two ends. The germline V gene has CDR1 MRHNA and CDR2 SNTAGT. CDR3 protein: CASSEVANTGELFF. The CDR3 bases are TGTGCCAGCAGTGAGGTAGCGAACACCGGGGAGCTGTTTTTT.

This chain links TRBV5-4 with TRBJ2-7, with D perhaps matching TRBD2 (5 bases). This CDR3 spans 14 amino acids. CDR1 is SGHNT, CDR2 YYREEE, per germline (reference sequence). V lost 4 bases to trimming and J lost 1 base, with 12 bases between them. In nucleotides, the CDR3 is TGTGCCAGCAGCAAATCCGCGGGTTCCTACGAGCAGTACTTC. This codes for CASSKSAGSYEQYF.

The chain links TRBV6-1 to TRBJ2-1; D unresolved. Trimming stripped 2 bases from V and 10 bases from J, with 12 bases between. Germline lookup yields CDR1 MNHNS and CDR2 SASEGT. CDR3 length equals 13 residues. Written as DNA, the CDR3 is TGTGCCAGCAGTGAACGGTGGAGTGTCGAGCAGTTCTTC. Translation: CASSERWSVEQFF.

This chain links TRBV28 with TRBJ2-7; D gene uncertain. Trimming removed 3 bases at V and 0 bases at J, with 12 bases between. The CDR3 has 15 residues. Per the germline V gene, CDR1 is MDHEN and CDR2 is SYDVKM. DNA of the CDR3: TGTGCCAGCAGTTTCGTCGGCCAGGCCTCCTACGAGCAGTACTTC. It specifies CASSFVGQASYEQYF. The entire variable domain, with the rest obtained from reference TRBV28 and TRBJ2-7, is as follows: DVKVTQSSRYLVKRTGEKVFLECVQDMDHENMFWYRQDPGLGLRLIYFSYDVKMKEKGDIPEGYSVSREKKERFSLILESASTNQTSMYLCASSFVGQASYEQYFGPGTRLTVT.

CDR3 sequence (DNA): TGTGCCAGCAGCTTTGCCAGGAACACTGAAGCTTTCTTT. It codes for CASSFARNTEAFF. The chain joins TRBV11-2 to TRBJ1-1; no firm D call. The germline gives CDR1 SGHAT, CDR2 FQNNGV. CDR3 size: 13 residues. Trimming pared 3 bases from V and 1 base from J, leaving 6 bases between.

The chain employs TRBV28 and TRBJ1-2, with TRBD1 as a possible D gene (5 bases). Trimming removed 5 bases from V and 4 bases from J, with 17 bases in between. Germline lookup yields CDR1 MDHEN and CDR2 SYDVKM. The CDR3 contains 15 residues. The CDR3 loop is CASSTPGTRGYGYTF. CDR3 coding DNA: TGTGCCAGCAGTACTCCAGGGACGCGGGGCTATGGCTACACCTTC.

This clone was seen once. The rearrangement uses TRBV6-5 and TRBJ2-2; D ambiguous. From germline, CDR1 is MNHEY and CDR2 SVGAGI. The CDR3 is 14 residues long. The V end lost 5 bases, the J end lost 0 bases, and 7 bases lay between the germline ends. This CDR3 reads CASSGAANTGELFF. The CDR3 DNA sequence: TGTGCCAGCAGTGGAGCAGCGAACACCGGGGAGCTGTTTTTT.

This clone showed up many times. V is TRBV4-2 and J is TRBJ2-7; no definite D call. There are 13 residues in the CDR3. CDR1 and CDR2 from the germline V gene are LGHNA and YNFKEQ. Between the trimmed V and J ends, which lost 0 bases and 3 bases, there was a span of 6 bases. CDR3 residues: CASSQEFLYEQYF. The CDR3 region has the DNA TGTGCCAGCAGCCAAGAGTTCCTCTACGAGCAGTACTTC.

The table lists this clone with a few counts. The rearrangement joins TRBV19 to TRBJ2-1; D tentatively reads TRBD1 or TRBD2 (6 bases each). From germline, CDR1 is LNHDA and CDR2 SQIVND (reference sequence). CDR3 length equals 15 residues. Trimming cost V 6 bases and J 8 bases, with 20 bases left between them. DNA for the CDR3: TGTGCCAGTAGCCTAAGCGGTCACAGGGAGGATGAGCAGTTCTTC. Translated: CASSLSGHREDEQFF. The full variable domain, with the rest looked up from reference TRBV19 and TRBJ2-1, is DGGITQSPKYLFRKEGQNVTLSCEQNLNHDAMYWYRQDPGQGLRLIYYSQIVNDFQKGDIAEGYSVSREKKESFPLTVTSAQKNPTAFYLCASSLSGHREDEQFFGPGTRLTVL.

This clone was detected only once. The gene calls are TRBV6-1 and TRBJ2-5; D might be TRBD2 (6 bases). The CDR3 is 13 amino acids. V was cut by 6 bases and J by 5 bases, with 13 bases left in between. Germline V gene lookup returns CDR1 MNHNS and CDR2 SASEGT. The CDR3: CASRWGGVETQYF. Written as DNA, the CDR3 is TGTGCCAGCAGGTGGGGAGGCGTCGAGACCCAGTACTTC.

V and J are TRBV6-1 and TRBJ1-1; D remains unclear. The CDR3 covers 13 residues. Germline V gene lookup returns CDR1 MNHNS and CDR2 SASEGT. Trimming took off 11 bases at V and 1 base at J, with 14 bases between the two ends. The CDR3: CACWAEGNTEAFF. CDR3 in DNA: TGTGCCTGCTGGGCTGAAGGGAACACTGAAGCTTTCTTT.